This T cell receptor beta chain was profiled in a study of shared clonotypes between healthy human individuals. Only in-frame clones appear in the TCRdb table, and some are missing; sequencing was by immunoSEQ multiplex PCR. The data contain approximately 2.1 million clones, 85% to 95% of them singletons. Study-level results: Sampling included only blood; tissue repertoires likely differ.

The V gene's germline CDR1 is DFQATT and CDR2 SNEGSKA (reference sequence). This CDR3 is 11 amino acids long. The ends were cut back, 3 bases at V and 4 bases at J, with 6 bases in the middle. Only Caucasian adults living in Nashville, Tennessee made up the donor group. Of note for this clone: What it binds is unknown. Other DNA variants within this sample encode the same CDR3.

The chain joins TRBV20-1 to TRBJ2-5; D is unresolved. Sequenced: naive CD4+ T cells from PBMCs. Subset reported: CD45RA+ positively selected. This clonotype was obtained from a young man in good health. Some clones in this sample may be carry-over from other donors' samples. The CDR3 spells CSARGSETQYF. CDR3 coding DNA: TGCAGTGCTAGGGGCTCAGAGACCCAGTACTTC.